Here is one T cell receptor (beta chain) with its context. Germline CDR1 and CDR2: MGHDK and SYGVNS. The CDR3 sequence is 14 residues long. V was pared by 4 bases and J by 8 bases, with 8 bases of the junction left unmatched. The entry originates in a study of blood T cell repertoires in COVID-19. For the study at large: Sites in the United States, Italy and Spain provided acute and convalescent COVID-19 samples.

How the authors handled the data: Amplification from reference gene primers served as the basis for estimated nucleated cell counts. Some clones are missing from TCRdb's copy, which holds only in-frame ones; the method was immunoSEQ multiplex PCR. The DNA was the basis for D and trimming; V, J and clone size are from that table. The sample consists of more than 95,000 clones, about 84% of them appearing once. The sequence came from a human donor in a cohort sampled during active COVID-19. Material for sequencing was peripheral blood. The chain joins TRBV25-1 to TRBJ2-1; 7 bases agree with TRBD2. The CDR3 region has the DNA TGTGCCAGCAGTGCGGGAGGCCTCCTGGATGAGCAGTTCTTC. Its protein is CASSAGGLLDEQFF.